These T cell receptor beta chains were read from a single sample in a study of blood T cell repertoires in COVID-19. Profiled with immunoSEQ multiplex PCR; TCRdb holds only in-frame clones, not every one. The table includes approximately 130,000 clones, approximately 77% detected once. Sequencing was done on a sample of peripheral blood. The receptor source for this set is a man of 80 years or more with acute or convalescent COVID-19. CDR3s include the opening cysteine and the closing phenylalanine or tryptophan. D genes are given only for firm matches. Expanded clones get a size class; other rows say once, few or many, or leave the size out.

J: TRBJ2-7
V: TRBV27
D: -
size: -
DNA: TGTGCCAGCAGTTCCTCCATACAGGGTTTGAGCTACGAGCAGTACTTC
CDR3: CASSSSIQGLSYEQYF

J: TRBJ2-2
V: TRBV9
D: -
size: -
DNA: TGTGCCAGCAGCGTAACAGTTACCGGGGAGCTGTTTTTT
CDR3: CASSVTVTGELFF

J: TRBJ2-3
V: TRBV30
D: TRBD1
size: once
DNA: TGTGCCTGGGGGACAGGGATTAGCCCAGATACGCAGTATTTT
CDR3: CAWGTGISPDTQYF

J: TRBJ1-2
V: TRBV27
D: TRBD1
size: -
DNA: TGTGCCAGCAGTCCGCGTCGCCGACAGGGGGGGGACTACACCTTC
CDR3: CASSPRRRQGGDYTF

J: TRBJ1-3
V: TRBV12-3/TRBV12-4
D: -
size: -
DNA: TGTGCCAGCATCCTTTCCTCTGGAAACACCATATATTTT
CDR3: CASILSSGNTIYF

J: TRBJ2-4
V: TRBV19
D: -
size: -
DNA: TGTGCCAGTAGTGCCCGGGACACAGGTTTGGGAAACATTCAGTACTTC
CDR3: CASSARDTGLGNIQYF

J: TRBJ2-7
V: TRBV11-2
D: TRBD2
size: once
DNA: TGTGCCAGCAGCTTAGCGGGGGGAACCTACGAGCAGTACTTC
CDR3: CASSLAGGTYEQYF

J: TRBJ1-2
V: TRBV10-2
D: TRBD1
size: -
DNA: TGCGCCAGCACCGACAGGGATTCGTATGGCTACACCTTC
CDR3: CASTDRDSYGYTF

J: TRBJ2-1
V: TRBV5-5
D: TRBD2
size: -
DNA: TGTGCCAGCAGCCTTAAGGGACTAGGCTACAATGAGCAGTTCTTC
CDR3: CASSLKGLGYNEQFF

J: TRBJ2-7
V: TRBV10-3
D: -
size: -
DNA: TGTGCCATCAGTGAGTCTGGAGGGGGCAGGCAGTACTTC
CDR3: CAISESGGGRQYF

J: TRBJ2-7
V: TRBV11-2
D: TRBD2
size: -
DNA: TGTGCCAGCAGCTTAGAACTCGGCGGGGGTCGGTACGAGCAGTACTTC
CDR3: CASSLELGGGRYEQYF

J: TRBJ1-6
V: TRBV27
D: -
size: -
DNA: TGTGCCAGCAGTAACCGACAGAATAATTCACCCCTCCACTTT
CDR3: CASSNRQNNSPLHF

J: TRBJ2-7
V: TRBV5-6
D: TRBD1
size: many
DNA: TGTGCCAGCAGCTTGGGGACAGGGTTTAAGCAGTACTTC
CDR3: CASSLGTGFKQYF

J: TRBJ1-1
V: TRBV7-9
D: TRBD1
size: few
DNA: TGTGCCAGCAGCCGACAGGGGACGAACACTGAAGCTTTCTTT
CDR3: CASSRQGTNTEAFF

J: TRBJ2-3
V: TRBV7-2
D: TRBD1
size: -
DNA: TGTGCCAGCAGCAGAGACAGGGTTGGCACAGATACGCAGTATTTT
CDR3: CASSRDRVGTDTQYF

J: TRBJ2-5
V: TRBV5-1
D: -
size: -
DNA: TGCGCCAGCAGCTTACAGGACAGACCCGAAGAGACCCAGTACTTC
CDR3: CASSLQDRPEETQYF

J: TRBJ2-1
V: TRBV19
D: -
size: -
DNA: TGTGCCAGTAGTATGGAGGGATTGGTATCCTACAATGAGCAGTTCTTC
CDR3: CASSMEGLVSYNEQFF

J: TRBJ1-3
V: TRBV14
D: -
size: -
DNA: TGTGCCAGCAGCCAAGTGGGCGGAAACACCATATATTTT
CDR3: CASSQVGGNTIYF

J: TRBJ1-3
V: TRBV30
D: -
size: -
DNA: TGTGCCTGGAGTCTAGAAACTGGAAACACCATATATTTT
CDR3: CAWSLETGNTIYF

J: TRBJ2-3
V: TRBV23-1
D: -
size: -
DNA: TGCGCCAGCAGTCGGAAAGGGACAACGGGAGATACGCAGTATTTT
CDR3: CASSRKGTTGDTQYF

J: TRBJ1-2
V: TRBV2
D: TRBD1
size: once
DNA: TGTGCCAGACAACGCGGGACAGGGGTAGGCTACACCTTC
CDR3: CARQRGTGVGYTF

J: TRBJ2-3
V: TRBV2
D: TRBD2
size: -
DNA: TGTGCCAGCAGCTCCGGGACTAGCGGGGGGGCTGGTACGCAGTATTTT
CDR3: CASSSGTSGGAGTQYF

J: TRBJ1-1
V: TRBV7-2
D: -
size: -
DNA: TGTGCCAGCAGCTTAGGAGGGCCCTCTGGAGCTTTCTTT
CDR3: CASSLGGPSGAFF

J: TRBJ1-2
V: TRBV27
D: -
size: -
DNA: TGTGCCAGCAGTCAAAGACCGATACCTAGTAACTATGGCTACACCTTC
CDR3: CASSQRPIPSNYGYTF

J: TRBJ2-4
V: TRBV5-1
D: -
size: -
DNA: TGCGCCAGCAGCTTTTCCTCGGAGGGGACCAAAAACATTCAGTACTTC
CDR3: CASSFSSEGTKNIQYF

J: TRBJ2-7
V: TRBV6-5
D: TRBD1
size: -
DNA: TGTGCCAGCAGTTACGGGGGGACAGGGAGCCACGAGCAGTACTTC
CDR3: CASSYGGTGSHEQYF

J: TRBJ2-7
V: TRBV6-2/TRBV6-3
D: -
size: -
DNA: TGTGCCAGCATCCCCGGGCAGGGATACTACGAGCAGTACTTC
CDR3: CASIPGQGYYEQYF

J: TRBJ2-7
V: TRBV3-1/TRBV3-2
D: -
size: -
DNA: TGTGCCAGCATGCGGGGCTTGGAGCAGTACTTC
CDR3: CASMRGLEQYF

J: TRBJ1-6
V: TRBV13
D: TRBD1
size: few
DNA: TGTGCCAGCAGCCCCAGGACAGGGCCTAATTCACCCCTCCACTTT
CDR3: CASSPRTGPNSPLHF

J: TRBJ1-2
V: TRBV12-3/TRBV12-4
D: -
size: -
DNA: TGTGCCAGCAGTCCCGGGGGGGGGAACGGCTACACCTTC
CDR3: CASSPGGGNGYTF

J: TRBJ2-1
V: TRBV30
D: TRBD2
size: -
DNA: TGTGCCTGGAGTCCACCCCGATTAGCGGGGGGGCGGAGGGAGCAGTTCTTC
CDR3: CAWSPPRLAGGRREQFF

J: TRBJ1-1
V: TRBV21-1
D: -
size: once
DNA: TGTGCCAGCAGCAATAGGACGCGGGCCACTGAAGCTTTCTTT
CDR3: CASSNRTRATEAFF

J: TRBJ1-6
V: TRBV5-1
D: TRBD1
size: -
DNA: TGCGCCAGCAGCTTGGAAGGACAGGGGCAGGCACCCCTCCACTTT
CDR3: CASSLEGQGQAPLHF

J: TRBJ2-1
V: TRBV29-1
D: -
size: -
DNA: TGCAGCGCCGCCTTGGGGGCGACGTCCGGTGAGCAGTTCTTC
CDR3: CSAALGATSGEQFF

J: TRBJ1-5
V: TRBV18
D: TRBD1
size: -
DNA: TGTGCCAGCTCACCAGGGACAGGGGGGGAATGGCCCCAGCATTTT
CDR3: CASSPGTGGEWPQHF

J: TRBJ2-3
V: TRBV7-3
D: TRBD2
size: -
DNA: TGTGCCAGCAGCCGAAGCGGGGTAACAGATACGCAGTATTTT
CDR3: CASSRSGVTDTQYF

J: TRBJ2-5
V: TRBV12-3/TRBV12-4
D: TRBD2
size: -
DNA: TGTGCCAGCAGTTTCGGCGGGGGGGAGACCCAGTACTTC
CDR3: CASSFGGGETQYF

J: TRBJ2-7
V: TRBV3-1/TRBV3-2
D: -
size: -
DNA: TGTGCCAGCAGCGAAGGAGGACTGGCGAAAAGCTCCTACGAGCAGTACTTC
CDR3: CASSEGGLAKSSYEQYF

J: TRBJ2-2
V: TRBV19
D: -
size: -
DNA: TGTGCCAGTGGAAGATGGGGCGCGAACACCGGGGAGCTGTTTTTT
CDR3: CASGRWGANTGELFF

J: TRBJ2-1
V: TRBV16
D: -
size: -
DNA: TGTGCCAGCAGCGGACGGGGGAGATCCTACAATGAGCAGTTCTTC
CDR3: CASSGRGRSYNEQFF

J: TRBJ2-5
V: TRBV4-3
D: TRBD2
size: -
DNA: TGCGCCAGCAGCCAAGATTTTTCGGCTAGCGGGGGGGAAGAGACCCAGTACTTC
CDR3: CASSQDFSASGGEETQYF

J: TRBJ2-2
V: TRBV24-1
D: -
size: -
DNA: TGTGCCACCAGTGATTTTTCGGGAACCGGGGAGCTGTTTTTT
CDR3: CATSDFSGTGELFF

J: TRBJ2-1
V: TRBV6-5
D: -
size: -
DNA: TGTGCCAGCAGTTACTCCCCCGACAAGTACAATGAGCAGTTCTTC
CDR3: CASSYSPDKYNEQFF

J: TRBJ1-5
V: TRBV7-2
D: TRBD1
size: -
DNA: TGTGCCAGCAGCCCTCGACAGGGGGGAAGTCAGCCCCAGCATTTT
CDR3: CASSPRQGGSQPQHF

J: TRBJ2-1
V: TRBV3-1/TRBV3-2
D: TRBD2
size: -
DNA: TGTGCCAGCAGCCCCCCACCCCGCAGCGGGGGGGCCTCCTACAATGAGCAGTTCTTC
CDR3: CASSPPPRSGGASYNEQFF

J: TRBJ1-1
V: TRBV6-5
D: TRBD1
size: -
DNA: TGTGCCAGCATCTTCGCCGGGACAGGGAAAGCTTTCTTT
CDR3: CASIFAGTGKAFF

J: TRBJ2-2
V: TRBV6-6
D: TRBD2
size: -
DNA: TGTGCCAGCAGTCCCTCTAGCGGGGTCGCGAACACCGGGGAGCTGTTTTTT
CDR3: CASSPSSGVANTGELFF

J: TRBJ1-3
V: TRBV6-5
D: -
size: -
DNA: TGTGCCAGCATTCAGTCCTTGGGAAACACCATATATTTT
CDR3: CASIQSLGNTIYF